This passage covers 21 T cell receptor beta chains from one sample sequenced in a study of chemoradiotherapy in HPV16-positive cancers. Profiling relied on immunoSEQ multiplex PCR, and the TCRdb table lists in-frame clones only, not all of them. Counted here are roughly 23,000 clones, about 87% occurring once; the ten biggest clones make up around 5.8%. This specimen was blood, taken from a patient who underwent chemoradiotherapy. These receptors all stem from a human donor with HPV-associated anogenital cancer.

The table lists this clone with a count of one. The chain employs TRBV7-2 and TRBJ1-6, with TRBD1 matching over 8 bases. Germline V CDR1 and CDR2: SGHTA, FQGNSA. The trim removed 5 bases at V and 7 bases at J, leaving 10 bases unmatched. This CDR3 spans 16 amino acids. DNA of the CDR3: TGTGCCAGCAGCCTCCACGGGACAGGCCCCAATTCACCCCTCCACTTT. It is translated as CASSLHGTGPNSPLHF.

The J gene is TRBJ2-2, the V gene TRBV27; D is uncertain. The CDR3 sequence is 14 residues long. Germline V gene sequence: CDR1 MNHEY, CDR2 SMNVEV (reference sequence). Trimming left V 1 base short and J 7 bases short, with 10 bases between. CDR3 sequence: CASSLYFTNGELFF. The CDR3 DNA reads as TGTGCCAGCAGTTTATATTTCACTAACGGGGAGCTGTTTTTT.

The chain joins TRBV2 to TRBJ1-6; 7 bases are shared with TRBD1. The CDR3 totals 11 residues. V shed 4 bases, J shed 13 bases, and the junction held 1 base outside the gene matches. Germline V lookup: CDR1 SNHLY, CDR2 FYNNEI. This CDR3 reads CASSAGGPLHF. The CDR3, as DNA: TGTGCCAGCAGTGCAGGGGGGCCCCTCCACTTT. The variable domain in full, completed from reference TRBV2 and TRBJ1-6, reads EPEVTQTPSHQVTQMGQEVILRCVPISNHLYFYWYRQILGQKVEFLVSFYNNEISEKSEIFDDQFSVERPDGSNFTLKIRSTKLEDSAMYFCASSAGGPLHFGNGTRLTVT.

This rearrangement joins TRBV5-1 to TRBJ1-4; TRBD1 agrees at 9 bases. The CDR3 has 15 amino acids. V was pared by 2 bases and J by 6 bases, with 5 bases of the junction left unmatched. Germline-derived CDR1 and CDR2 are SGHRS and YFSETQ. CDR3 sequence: CASSLDTGGDEKLFF. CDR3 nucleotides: TGCGCCAGCAGCTTAGACACAGGGGGCGATGAAAAACTGTTTTTT.

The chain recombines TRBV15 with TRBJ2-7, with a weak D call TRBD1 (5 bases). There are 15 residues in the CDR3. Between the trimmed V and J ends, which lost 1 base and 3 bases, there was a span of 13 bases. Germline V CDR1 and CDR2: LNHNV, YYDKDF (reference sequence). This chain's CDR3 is CATSRVGRGSYEQYF. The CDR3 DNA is TGTGCCACCAGCAGAGTCGGTAGGGGCAGCTACGAGCAGTACTTC.

Here the CDR3 DNA reads TGCAGCGTTGTAGGAGGACACTCCTACGAGCAGTACTTC. The encoded protein is CSVVGGHSYEQYF. V and J are TRBV29-1 and TRBJ2-7; D tentatively reads TRBD1 or TRBD2 (5 bases each). CDR3 length: 13 amino acids. Trimming pared 4 bases from V and 0 bases from J, leaving 10 bases between. CDR1 SQVTM and CDR2 ANQGSEA come from the germline V gene.

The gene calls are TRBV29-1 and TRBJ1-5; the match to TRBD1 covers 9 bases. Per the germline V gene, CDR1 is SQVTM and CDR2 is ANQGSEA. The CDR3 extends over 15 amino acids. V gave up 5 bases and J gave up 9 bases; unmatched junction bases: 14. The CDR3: CSVTSGTGIRPPQHF. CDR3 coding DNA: TGCAGCGTTACGTCCGGGACAGGGATTAGGCCGCCCCAGCATTTT.

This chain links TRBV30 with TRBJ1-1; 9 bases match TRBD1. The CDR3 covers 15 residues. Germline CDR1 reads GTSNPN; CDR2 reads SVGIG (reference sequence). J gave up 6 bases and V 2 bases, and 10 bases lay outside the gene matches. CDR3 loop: CAWSRDRDVFAEAFF. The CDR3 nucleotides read TGTGCCTGGAGTCGGGACAGGGATGTATTCGCTGAAGCTTTCTTT.

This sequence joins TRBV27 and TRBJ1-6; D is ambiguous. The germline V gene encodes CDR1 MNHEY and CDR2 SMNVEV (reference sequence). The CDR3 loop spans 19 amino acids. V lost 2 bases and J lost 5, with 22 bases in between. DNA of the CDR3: TGTGCCAGCAGTTTAACGGCTATGATAGGGAGGAGAAATAATTCACCCCTCCACTTT. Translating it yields CASSLTAMIGRRNNSPLHF.

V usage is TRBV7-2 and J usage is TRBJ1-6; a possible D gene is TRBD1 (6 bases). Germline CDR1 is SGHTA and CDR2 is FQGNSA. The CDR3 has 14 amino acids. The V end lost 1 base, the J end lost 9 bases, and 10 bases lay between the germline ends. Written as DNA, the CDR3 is TGTGCCAGCAGCTTAGTCAGGGGTGGTTCACCCCTCCACTTT. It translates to CASSLVRGGSPLHF. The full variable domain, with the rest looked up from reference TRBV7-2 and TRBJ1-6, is GAGVSQSPSNKVTEKGKDVELRCDPISGHTALYWYRQSLGQGLEFLIYFQGNSAPDKSGLPSDRFSAERTGGSVSTLTIQRTQQEDSAVYLCASSLVRGGSPLHFGNGTRLTVT.

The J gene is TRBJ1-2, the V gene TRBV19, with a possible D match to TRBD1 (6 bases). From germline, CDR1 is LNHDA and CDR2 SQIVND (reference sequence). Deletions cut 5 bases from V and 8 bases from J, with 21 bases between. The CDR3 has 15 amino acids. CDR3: CASSVQQGPLYGYTF. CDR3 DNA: TGTGCCAGTAGTGTGCAACAGGGTCCCTTATACGGCTACACCTTC.

CDR3 residues: CASSRSMNTEAFF. The DNA for the CDR3 is TGTGCCAGCAGCCGAAGCATGAACACTGAAGCTTTCTTT. This rearrangement joins TRBV2 to TRBJ1-1; D is ambiguous. The CDR3 length is 13 residues. Germline CDR1 and CDR2: SNHLY and FYNNEI. V lost 6 bases, J lost 0 bases, and 8 bases lay in between.

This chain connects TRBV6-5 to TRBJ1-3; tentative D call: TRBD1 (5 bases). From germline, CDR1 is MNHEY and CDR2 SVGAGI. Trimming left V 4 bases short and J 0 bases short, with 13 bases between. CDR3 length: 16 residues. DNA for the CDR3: TGTGCCAGCAGTTCGAGAGGGGTTTACTCTGGAAACACCATATATTTT. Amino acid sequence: CASSSRGVYSGNTIYF.

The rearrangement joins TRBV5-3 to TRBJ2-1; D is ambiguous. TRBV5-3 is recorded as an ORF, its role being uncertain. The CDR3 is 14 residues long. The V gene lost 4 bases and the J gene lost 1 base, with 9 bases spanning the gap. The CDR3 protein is CARSLGPSYNEQFF. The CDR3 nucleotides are TGTGCCAGAAGCCTCGGGCCTTCCTACAATGAGCAGTTCTTC.

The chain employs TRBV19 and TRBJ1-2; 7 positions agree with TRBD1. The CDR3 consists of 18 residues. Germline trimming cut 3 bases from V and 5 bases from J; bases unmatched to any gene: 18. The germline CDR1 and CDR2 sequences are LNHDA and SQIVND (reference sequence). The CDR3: CASSMTGSPTLTRYGYTF. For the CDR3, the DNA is TGTGCCAGTAGTATGACAGGGTCCCCGACCCTTACTCGATATGGCTACACCTTC. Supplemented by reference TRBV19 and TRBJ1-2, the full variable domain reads DGGITQSPKYLFRKEGQNVTLSCEQNLNHDAMYWYRQDPGQGLRLIYYSQIVNDFQKGDIAEGYSVSREKKESFPLTVTSAQKNPTAFYLCASSMTGSPTLTRYGYTFGSGTRLTVV.

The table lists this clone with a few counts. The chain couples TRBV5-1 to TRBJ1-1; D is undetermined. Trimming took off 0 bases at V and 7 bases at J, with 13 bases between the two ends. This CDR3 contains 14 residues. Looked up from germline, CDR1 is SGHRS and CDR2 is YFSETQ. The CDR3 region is CASSLADRRNEAFF. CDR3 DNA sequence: TGCGCCAGCAGCTTGGCGGACCGCAGGAATGAAGCTTTCTTT.

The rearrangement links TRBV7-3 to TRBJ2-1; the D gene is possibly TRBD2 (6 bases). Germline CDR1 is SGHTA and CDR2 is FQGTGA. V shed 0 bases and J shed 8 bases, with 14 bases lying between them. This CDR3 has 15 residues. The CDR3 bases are TGTGCCAGCAGCTTAACGGCGGGGTTTACCTATGAGCAGTTCTTC. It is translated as CASSLTAGFTYEQFF.

This CDR3 reads CASSLEGISETQYF. The CDR3 DNA follows: TGTGCCAGCAGCTTGGAAGGGATATCGGAGACCCAGTACTTC. The chain carries TRBV5-6 and TRBJ2-5; no clear D. V was shortened by 0 bases and J by 5 bases, with 11 bases between the two germline ends. This CDR3 is 14 amino acids long. Germline-derived CDR1 and CDR2 are SGHDT and YYEEEE.

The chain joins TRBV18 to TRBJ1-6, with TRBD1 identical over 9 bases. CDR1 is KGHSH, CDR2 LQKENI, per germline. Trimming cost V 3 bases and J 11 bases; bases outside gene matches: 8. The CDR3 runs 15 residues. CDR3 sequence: CASSPKGQGEAPLHF. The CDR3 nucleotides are TGTGCCAGCTCACCCAAGGGACAGGGTGAAGCACCCCTCCACTTT.

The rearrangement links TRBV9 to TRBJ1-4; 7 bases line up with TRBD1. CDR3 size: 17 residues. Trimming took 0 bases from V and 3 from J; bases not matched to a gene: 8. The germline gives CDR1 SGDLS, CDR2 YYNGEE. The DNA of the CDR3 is TGTGCCAGCAGCGTAGGACAGGGCAGCTTGCCTAATGAAAAACTGTTTTTT. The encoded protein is CASSVGQGSLPNEKLFF.

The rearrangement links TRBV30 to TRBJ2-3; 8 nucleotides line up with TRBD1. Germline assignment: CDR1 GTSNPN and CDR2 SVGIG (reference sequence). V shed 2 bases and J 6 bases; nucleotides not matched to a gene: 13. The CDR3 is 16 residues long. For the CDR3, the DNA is TGTGCCTGGAGTAAAGACAGGGGTAAAAGGGGGGATACGCAGTATTTT. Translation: CAWSKDRGKRGDTQYF.